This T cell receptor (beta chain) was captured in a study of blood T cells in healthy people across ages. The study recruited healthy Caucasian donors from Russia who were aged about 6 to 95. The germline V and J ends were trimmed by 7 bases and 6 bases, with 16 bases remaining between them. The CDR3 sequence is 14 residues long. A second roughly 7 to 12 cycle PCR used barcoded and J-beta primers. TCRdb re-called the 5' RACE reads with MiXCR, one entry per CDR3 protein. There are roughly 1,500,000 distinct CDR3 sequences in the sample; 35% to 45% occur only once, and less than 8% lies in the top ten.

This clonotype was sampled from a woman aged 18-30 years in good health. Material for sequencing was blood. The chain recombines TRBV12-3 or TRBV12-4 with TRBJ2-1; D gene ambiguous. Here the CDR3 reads CASTASGLANEQFF. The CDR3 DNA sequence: TGTGCCAGCACCGCAAGTGGGCTTGCCAATGAGCAGTTCTTC.